This TCR beta chain derives from a study of blood T cell repertoires in COVID-19. Across the study: Samples came from the United States, Italy and Spain, spanning acute and convalescent COVID-19. Nucleic acid was either cDNA or gDNA, and it came from T cells, B-cell-depleted T cells, or PBMCs.

This CDR3 is 16 amino acids long. Germline CDR1 SGDLS, CDR2 YYNGEE. Trimming cost V 0 bases and J 1 base, with 10 bases left between them. In the study's own analysis: Reference gene primer amplification yielded estimated nucleated cell counts. The protocol was immunoSEQ multiplex PCR, while the TCRdb copy is restricted to in-frame clones and leaves out a portion. V, J and clone size were drawn from that table, and D and trimming were deduced from the DNA. This sample carries under 150,000 clones, over 80% of them seen once, and the ten largest clones take approximately 2.3%. The sequence derives from a man aged 25-45 years with acute or convalescent COVID-19. V gene TRBV9 combines with J gene TRBJ2-2, with D possibly being TRBD1 (5 bases). The sample was peripheral blood. CDR3 DNA sequence: TGTGCCAGCAGCGTAGCGTCAGGGTGGAACACCGGGGAGCTGTTTTTT. This gives the protein CASSVASGWNTGELFF.